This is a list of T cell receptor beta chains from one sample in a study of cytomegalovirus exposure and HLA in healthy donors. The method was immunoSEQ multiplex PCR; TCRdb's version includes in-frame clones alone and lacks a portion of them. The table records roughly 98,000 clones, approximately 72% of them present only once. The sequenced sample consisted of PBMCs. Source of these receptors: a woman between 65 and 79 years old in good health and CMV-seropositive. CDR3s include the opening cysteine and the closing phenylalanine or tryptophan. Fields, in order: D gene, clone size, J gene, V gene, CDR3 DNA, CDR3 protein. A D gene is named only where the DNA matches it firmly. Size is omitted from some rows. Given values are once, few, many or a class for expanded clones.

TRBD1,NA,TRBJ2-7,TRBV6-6,TGTGCCAGCAGTTCCGGGACAGGGACCTACGAGCAGTACTTC,CASSSGTGTYEQYF
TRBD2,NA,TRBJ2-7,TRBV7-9,TGTGCCAGCAGGCAGGGGACTAGCGGGAGCTACGAGCAGTACTTC,CASRQGTSGSYEQYF
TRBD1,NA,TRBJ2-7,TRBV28,TGTGCCAGCAGTTTACGAGGACAGGTATCCTACGAGCAGTACTTC,CASSLRGQVSYEQYF
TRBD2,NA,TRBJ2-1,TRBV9,TGTGCCAGCAGGTCCGGGGGGGCCACCTACAATGAGCAGTTCTTC,CASRSGGATYNEQFF
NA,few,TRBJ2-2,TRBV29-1,TGCAGCGTTCAAAGCGGGGGCAGGGGGACCGGGGAGCTGTTTTTT,CSVQSGGRGTGELFF
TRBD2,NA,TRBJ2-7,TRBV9,TGTGCCAGCAGCGTCACCCCTGCGGGGGATCTCTACGAGCAGTACTTC,CASSVTPAGDLYEQYF
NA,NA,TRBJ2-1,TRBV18,TGTGCCAGCTCACCTGAGACGGGGTTTTCCTACAATGAGCAGTTCTTC,CASSPETGFSYNEQFF
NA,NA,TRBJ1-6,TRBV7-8,TGTGCCAGCAGCATCTCCGGGAGGGGACTTAATTCACCCCTCCACTTT,CASSISGRGLNSPLHF
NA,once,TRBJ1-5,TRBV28,TGTGCCAGCAGTTTACGGGGAAGGGGGAATCAGCCCCAGCATTTT,CASSLRGRGNQPQHF
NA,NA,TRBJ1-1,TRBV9,TGTGCCAGCAGCGGTTCCCTCCGGGGTGAAGCTTTCTTT,CASSGSLRGEAFF
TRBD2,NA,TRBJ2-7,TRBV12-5,TGTGCTAGTGGTTTGGTACGAGGGGCGGGAGCCCTATCCTACGAGCAGTACTTC,CASGLVRGAGALSYEQYF
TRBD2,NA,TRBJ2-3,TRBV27,TGTGCCAGCAGTAGACTAGCGGGAGAGGGAGATACGCAGTATTTT,CASSRLAGEGDTQYF
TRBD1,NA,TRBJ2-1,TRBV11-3,TGTGCCAGCAGCCACGGGGGCGCAGGGGGCCATGAGCAGTTCTTC,CASSHGGAGGHEQFF
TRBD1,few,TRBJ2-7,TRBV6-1,TGTGCCAGCACGTGGACAGGGGTCTACGAGCAGTACTTC,CASTWTGVYEQYF
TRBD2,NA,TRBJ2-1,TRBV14,TGTGCCAGCAGCCCTTGGACTAGCGGCGACGGTGAGCAGTTCTTC,CASSPWTSGDGEQFF
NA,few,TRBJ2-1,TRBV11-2,TGTGCCAGCAGTCCTATCCGGGGGTCCTCCACCAATGAGCAGTTCTTC,CASSPIRGSSTNEQFF
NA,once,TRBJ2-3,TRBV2,TGTGCCAGCAGTAACAGGTTCATGGATACGCAGTATTTT,CASSNRFMDTQYF
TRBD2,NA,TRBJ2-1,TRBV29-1,TGCAGCGTCGTCACTAGCGGGAGAGCGTACAATGAGCAGTTCTTC,CSVVTSGRAYNEQFF
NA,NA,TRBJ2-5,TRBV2,TGTGCCAGCAGTGAAACGGGGATCGGAACCATAGAGACCCAGTACTTC,CASSETGIGTIETQYF
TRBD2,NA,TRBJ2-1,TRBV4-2,TGTGCCAGCAGCCAGCTTAGCGGGGGGGCCCACAATGAGCAGTTCTTC,CASSQLSGGAHNEQFF
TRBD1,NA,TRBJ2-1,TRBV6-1,TGTGCCAGCAGTGCAGGACAGGCCCTGTCCTACAATGAGCAGTTCTTC,CASSAGQALSYNEQFF
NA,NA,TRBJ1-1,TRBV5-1,TGCGCCAGCAGCTTGGAAGTGGGGGCCTGGACTGAAGCTTTCTTT,CASSLEVGAWTEAFF
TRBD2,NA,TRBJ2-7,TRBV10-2,TGCGCCAGCAGGGGGACTAGCGGGAGGTACGAGCAGTACTTC,CASRGTSGRYEQYF
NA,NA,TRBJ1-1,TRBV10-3,TGTGCCATCAGTGATAGAGGCACTGAAGCTTTCTTT,CAISDRGTEAFF
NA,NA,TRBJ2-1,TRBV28,TGTGCCAGCAGTCACGACAAGCACAATGAGCAGTTCTTC,CASSHDKHNEQFF
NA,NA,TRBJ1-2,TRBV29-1,TGCAGCGCCGAACAGGGCTATGGCTACACCTTC,CSAEQGYGYTF
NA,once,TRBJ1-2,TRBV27,TGTGCCAGCAGTTTAGCCCGGGGGGTGGGCGGCTACACCTTC,CASSLARGVGGYTF
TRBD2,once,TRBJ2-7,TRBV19,TGTGCCAGTACCTACCGTAGCGGGAGGGGCTACGAGCAGTACTTC,CASTYRSGRGYEQYF
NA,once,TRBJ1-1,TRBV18,TGTGCCAGCTCACCAAAGAACCCCTCCGGGACTGAAGCTTTCTTT,CASSPKNPSGTEAFF
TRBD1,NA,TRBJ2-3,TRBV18,TGTGCCACTCGAACCGGGACAGGGGACGATACGCAGTATTTT,CATRTGTGDDTQYF
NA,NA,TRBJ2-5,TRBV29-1,TGCAGCGTTCGTCTGCAGGCACAGCAAGAGACCCAGTACTTC,CSVRLQAQQETQYF
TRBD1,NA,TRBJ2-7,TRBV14,TGTGCCAGCAGCCGGGACAGGGGCTACGAGCAGTACTTC,CASSRDRGYEQYF
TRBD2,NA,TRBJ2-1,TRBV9,TGTGCCAGCAGCACCCCCCTGACTAGCGGGAGCCTCTCCTACAATGAGCAGTTCTTC,CASSTPLTSGSLSYNEQFF
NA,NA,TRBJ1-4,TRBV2,TGTGCCAGCAGTGAACAGGGGACCTCTAATGAAAAGCTGTTTTTT,CASSEQGTSNEKLFF
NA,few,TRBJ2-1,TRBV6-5,TGTGCCAGCAGAAAACAGGGGGGGGACAATGAGCAGTTCTTC,CASRKQGGDNEQFF
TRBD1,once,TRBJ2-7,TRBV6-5,TGTGCCAGCAGTTACTCCCTGACAGGGGGTACCTACGAGCAGTACTTC,CASSYSLTGGTYEQYF
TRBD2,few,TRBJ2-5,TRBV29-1,TGCAGCGTTGACACCGGGACTAGCGGCCAAGAGACCCAGTACTTC,CSVDTGTSGQETQYF
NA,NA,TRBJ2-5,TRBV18,TGTGCCAGCTCACGGACAGTCCAAGAGACCCAGTACTTC,CASSRTVQETQYF
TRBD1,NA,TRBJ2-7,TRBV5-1,TGCGCCAGCAGCAGCGGGACAGGGGTCGGGCAGTACTTC,CASSSGTGVGQYF
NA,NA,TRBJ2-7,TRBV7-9,TGTTCCAGCGGAGACGGCTCCTACGAGCAGTACTTC,CSSGDGSYEQYF
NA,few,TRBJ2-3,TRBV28,TGTGCCAGCAGTTTTGTCTCCCCGGATACGCAGTATTTT,CASSFVSPDTQYF
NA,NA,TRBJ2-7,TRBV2,TGTGCCAGCAGTGTACGGTACGAGCAGTACTTC,CASSVRYEQYF
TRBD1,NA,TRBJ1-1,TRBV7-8,TGTGCCAGCAGCTTACTGGACAGGGGTTTTAGCACTGAAGCTTTCTTT,CASSLLDRGFSTEAFF
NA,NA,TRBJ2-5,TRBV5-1,TGCGCCAGCAGCTTGGTGGGGGGACAAGAGACCCAGTACTTC,CASSLVGGQETQYF
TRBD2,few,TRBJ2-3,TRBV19,TGTGCCAGTAGTATAGTAGGAGCGGGGAGCACAGATACGCAGTATTTT,CASSIVGAGSTDTQYF
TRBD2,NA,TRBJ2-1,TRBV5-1,TGCGCCAGCAGCTCCCAGGGGGCTGGCTTAGGACTAGCGGCTGGGAATGAGCAGTTCTTC,CASSSQGAGLGLAAGNEQFF
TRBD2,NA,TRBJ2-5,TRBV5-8,TGTGCCAGCAGTCCAAGGACTAGACAAGAGACCCAGTACTTC,CASSPRTRQETQYF
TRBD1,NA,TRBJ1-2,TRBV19,TGTGCCAGTAGCCGGGACCCCAGGGGGATTGGCTACACCTTC,CASSRDPRGIGYTF
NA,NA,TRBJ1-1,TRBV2,TGTGCCAGCAGTGAAAATTGGGCCAGGGGCTCTGAAGCTTTCTTT,CASSENWARGSEAFF
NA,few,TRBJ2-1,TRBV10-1,TGCGCCAGCAGTGACGGGACATGGACGGCCGAGCAGTTCTTC,CASSDGTWTAEQFF